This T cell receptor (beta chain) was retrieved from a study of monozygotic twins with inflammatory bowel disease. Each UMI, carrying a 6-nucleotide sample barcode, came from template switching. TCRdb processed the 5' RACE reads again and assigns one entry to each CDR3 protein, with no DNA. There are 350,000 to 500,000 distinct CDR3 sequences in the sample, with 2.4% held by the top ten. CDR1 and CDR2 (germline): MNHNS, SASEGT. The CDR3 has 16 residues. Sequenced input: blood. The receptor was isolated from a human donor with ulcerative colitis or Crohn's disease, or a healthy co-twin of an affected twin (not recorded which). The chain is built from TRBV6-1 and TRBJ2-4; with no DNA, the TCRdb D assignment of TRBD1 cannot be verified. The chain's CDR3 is CASRGAGTLAKNIQYF.